The following is a T cell receptor (beta chain) sequence with its context. Its binding antigen is unknown. Base qualities are not provided; no much larger clone lies one nucleotide away. The data were obtained in a study of CD8 T cells in ankylosing spondylitis (dated by TCRdb to about 2017). Broadly, across the study: The study set out to find disease-linked TCR variants by profiling T cell receptor beta repertoires in ankylosing spondylitis patients and healthy donors. The full study cohort was made up of about 24 ankylosing spondylitis patients and around 100 healthy donors. Peripheral blood was sampled, and synovial fluid was additionally collected from ankylosing spondylitis patients. Summary of the overall study and its limitations: Significant enrichment of the disease-linked clones was reported in matched synovial fluid samples from ankylosing spondylitis patients. Blood from ankylosing spondylitis patients appeared to be characterized by a TCR beta motif made up of seven or eight highly homologous amino acid variants. The disease-linked clones showed a CD8+ phenotype and occurred at relatively low frequencies in peripheral blood. Some of the motif variants had been reported before in the synovial fluid and blood of reactive arthritis patients, a finding that suggests common disease-initiation mechanisms.

Sequencer: Illumina HiSeq 2500. Quantitative 5'-RACE with molecular barcodes was the method used to prepare the TCR beta libraries. The paper's data handling went like this. A new computational method based on a probabilistic model of VDJ rearrangement was used to identify disease-linked TCR variants. TCRdb itself trimmed the public reads at Q25 with fastp, ran MiXCR and retained productive beta chains. Every entry covers one CDR3 protein and lists the most common genes and DNA from its rows. The V and J calls were not made by the authors but by TCRdb's processing. The sample contains more than 100,000 distinct CDR3 sequences, roughly a sixth of them found a single time. The biggest ten clones account for 30% to 35% of the sample. The sample was blood, either unsorted or a sorted T cell fraction (not recorded which). The sequence came from a male donor with ankylosing spondylitis.

The CDR3 here reads CASSGSGANTGELFF. The nucleotide sequence reads TGTGCCAGCAGTGGGTCCGGGGCGAACACCGGGGAGCTGTTTTTT. This receptor chain uses TRBV2 and TRBJ2-2; possibly the D gene is TRBD2, per 5 matching bases. The V end loses 4 bases and the J end loses 0 bases, and a stretch of 9 bases separates them. The germline V gene sets CDR1 to SNHLY and CDR2 to FYNNEI. From the cysteine through the phenylalanine, the CDR3 covers 15 amino acids. The sequence is cut down to CDR3 DNA, 45 bases in frame from base 1.